The 17 T cell receptor beta chains presented below share a single source sample, sequenced in a study of T cell responses to AZD1222 COVID-19 vaccine. Sequenced by immunoSEQ multiplex PCR; TCRdb stores in-frame clones only, minus some. Among 97,000 or so clones listed, 84% were seen once. The sequencing here drew on peripheral blood, taken on day 0 of AZD1222 vaccination. These receptors all come from an adult in good health.

This clone was seen a single time. V gene TRBV7-8 combines with J gene TRBJ2-6; TRBD2 matches 7 bases. Germline-derived CDR1 and CDR2 are SGHVS and FQNEAQ. V shed 6 bases and J 2 bases; nucleotides not matched to a gene: 10. CDR3 length: 17 residues. The CDR3 DNA reads TGTGCCAGCAGTCCGTCGGGAGGAAGTGCTGGGGCCAACGTCCTGACTTTC. Encoded protein: CASSPSGGSAGANVLTF. The variable domain in full, completed from reference TRBV7-8 and TRBJ2-6, reads GAGVSQSPRYKVAKRGQDVALRCDPISGHVSLFWYQQALGQGPEFLTYFQNEAQLDKSGLPSDRFFAERPEGSVSTLKIQRTQQEDSAVYLCASSPSGGSAGANVLTFGAGSRLTVL.

The V and J genes are TRBV14 and TRBJ1-2; D not certain. The V end was cut by 0 bases, the J end by 4 bases, with 9 bases between. This CDR3 comprises 14 residues. CDR1 is SGHDN and CDR2 is FVKESK in the germline V gene. The CDR3, as DNA: TGTGCCAGCAGCCAAGATCTAGGATCCTATGGCTACACCTTC. This encodes CASSQDLGSYGYTF.

V gene TRBV7-6 combines with J gene TRBJ1-6; D is unresolved. This CDR3 is 13 amino acids long. V dropped 0 bases and J dropped 7 bases, with 4 bases sitting between them. CDR1 and CDR2 (germline): SGHVS, FNYEAQ. The CDR3 protein is CASSLATNSPLHF. The DNA of the CDR3 is TGTGCCAGCAGCTTAGCAACAAATTCACCCCTCCACTTT.

The chain combines TRBV10-1 with TRBJ2-1; 8 bases fit TRBD1. The CDR3 loop spans 16 amino acids. The germline V gene encodes CDR1 WNHNN and CDR2 SYGVQD (reference sequence). The V and J ends lost 3 bases and 7 bases, in that order; junction bases with no gene match: 11. CDR3 in DNA: TGCGCCAGCAGTGAACAGGACAGGGTATATTTTAATGAGCAGTTCTTC. Protein: CASSEQDRVYFNEQFF.

This clone appeared a single time. The CDR3 DNA follows: TGCGCCAGCAGTGAGAGTCACCTGAACACTGAAGCTTTCTTT. Amino acids: CASSESHLNTEAFF. The V call is TRBV10-2, the J call TRBJ1-1; no clear D. This CDR3 comprises 14 residues. The V and J ends lost 2 bases and 0 bases respectively, with 7 bases between them. In germline, CDR1 is WSHSY, CDR2 SAAADI.

The gene calls are TRBV19 and TRBJ1-5; 12 positions agree with TRBD1. Germline CDR1 LNHDA, CDR2 SQIVND (reference sequence). This CDR3 has 19 amino acids. Unmatched junction bases numbered 13, after V lost 5 bases and J lost 2 bases. CDR3 nucleotide sequence: TGTGCCAGTAGTCGGGGGGGACAGGGGGCGAGTAGAGGCAATCAGCCCCAGCATTTT. Its translation: CASSRGGQGASRGNQPQHF.

The V gene is TRBV12-3 or TRBV12-4, the J gene TRBJ2-1; D possibly corresponds to TRBD2 (5 bases). This CDR3 is built from 11 residues. V was clipped by 4 bases and J by 10 bases, with 8 bases between them. The CDR3 loop reads CASSSGYEQFF. The CDR3 DNA reads TGTGCCAGCAGTTCGGGATACGAGCAGTTCTTC.

V gene TRBV6-1 combines with J gene TRBJ2-5; 7 bases agree with TRBD1. In germline, CDR1 is MNHNS, CDR2 SASEGT. The CDR3 totals 16 residues. V gave up 1 base and J gave up 6 bases; unmatched junction bases: 11. CDR3 sequence reads: CASSEVVYRGGKTQYF. As DNA, the CDR3 is TGTGCCAGCAGTGAAGTAGTGTACAGGGGTGGGAAGACCCAGTACTTC.

V is TRBV7-2 and J is TRBJ1-2, with D possibly matching TRBD1 (5 bases). This CDR3 has 15 amino acids. Trimming removed 1 base from V and 0 bases from J, with 9 bases in between. CDR1 is SGHTA and CDR2 is FQGNSA in the germline V gene. The DNA for the CDR3 is TGTGCCAGCAGCTTAGATCAGGGAGCTAACTATGGCTACACCTTC. It encodes CASSLDQGANYGYTF.

This sequence joins TRBV7-5 and TRBJ1-4; the table's D gene call, TRBD1, was not cross checked with the DNA. TRBV7-5 is noted as a pseudogene. The CDR3 length is 14 residues. CDR3 protein: CARSHSTGGEKLFF. CDR3 DNA: TGTGCCAGAAGCCATTCGACAGGGGGAGAAAAACTGTTTTTT.

The chain employs TRBV11-3 and TRBJ2-7, with D maybe TRBD2 (5 bases). The germline V gene has CDR1 SGHNT and CDR2 YENEEA. This CDR3 region has 15 residues. V was clipped by 5 bases and J by 2 bases, with 16 bases between them. Written as DNA, the CDR3 is TGTGCCAGCAGCGCGGACCCACTAGGTACCTACGAGCAGTACTTC. It yields the protein CASSADPLGTYEQYF.

The chain is built from TRBV6-1 and TRBJ2-3; TRBD1 matches 7 bases. Germline V lookup: CDR1 MNHNS, CDR2 SASEGT. CDR3 size: 13 residues. Losses at the gene ends were 3 bases for V and 9 bases for J; bases not matched to a gene: 6. CDR3 nucleotide sequence: TGTGCCAGCAGTGAGACAGGGAAAGGGACGCAGTATTTT. Its translation is CASSETGKGTQYF.

The V call is TRBV9, the J call TRBJ2-5, with 7 nucleotides matching TRBD2. CDR3 length equals 13 residues. CDR1 is SGDLS and CDR2 is YYNGEE in the germline V gene. Trimming took 1 base from V and 5 from J; bases not matched to a gene: 2. For the CDR3, the DNA is TGTGCCAGCAGCGTAATGGGAGGGGAGACCCAGTACTTC. Translation: CASSVMGGETQYF.

The chain is built from TRBV5-1 and TRBJ2-2, with D possibly TRBD1 on 6 matching bases. The germline V gene has CDR1 SGHRS and CDR2 YFSETQ. The CDR3 is made up of 18 amino acids. The ends were cut back, 0 bases at V and 0 bases at J, with 15 bases in the middle. The CDR3 sequence: CASSLGATGSANTGELFF. The DNA for the CDR3 is TGCGCCAGCAGCTTGGGGGCAACAGGGTCGGCGAACACCGGGGAGCTGTTTTTT.

The CDR3 loop is CAWGAGANNEKLFF. Written as DNA, the CDR3 is TGTGCCTGGGGGGCTGGGGCCAATAATGAAAAACTGTTTTTT. The chain couples TRBV30 to TRBJ1-4; tentative D call: TRBD1 (5 bases). From germline, CDR1 is GTSNPN and CDR2 SVGIG (reference sequence). The CDR3 sequence is 14 residues long. Trimming cost V 5 bases and J 4 bases, with 14 bases left between them.

The CDR3 DNA reads as TGTGCCAGCAGTTTTCCCCCCGGGGAGCTGTTTTTT. It specifies CASSFPPGELFF. The V and J genes are TRBV12-3 or TRBV12-4 and TRBJ2-2; D not resolved. The CDR3 totals 12 residues. V was clipped by 3 bases and J by 6 bases, with 5 bases between them.

J is TRBJ1-4 and V is TRBV28, with D uncertain. Germline assignment: CDR1 MDHEN and CDR2 SYDVKM. The CDR3 totals 14 residues. V lost 3 bases and J 1 base, leaving 6 bases between the germline ends. DNA of the CDR3: TGTGCCAGCAGTTTTCGTCAAACTAATGAAAAACTGTTTTTT. Amino acid sequence: CASSFRQTNEKLFF.